The 29 T cell receptor beta chains given below trace back to one sample, sequenced in a study of chemoradiotherapy in HPV16-positive cancers. Using immunoSEQ multiplex PCR, the repertoire was profiled, and TCRdb retains in-frame clones only, with some absent. The sample consists of roughly 29,000 clones, 91% of them appearing once. The sequences come from blood, collected from a patient who underwent chemoradiotherapy. Source of these receptors: a human donor with HPV-associated anogenital cancer.

The genes are TRBV5-1 and TRBJ1-4; 9 bases agree with TRBD1. With 2 bases clipped from V and 8 bases from J, the junction kept 4 bases outside the gene matches. CDR3 length: 14 residues. Per germline, CDR1 SGHRS and CDR2 YFSETQ. DNA of the CDR3: TGCGCCAGCAGCTTCGACAGGGGGGACGAAAAACTGTTTTTT. This gives the protein CASSFDRGDEKLFF.

This chain joins TRBV5-1 and TRBJ2-2; 8 bases align to TRBD2. The CDR3 loop spans 15 amino acids. The germline V gene encodes CDR1 SGHRS and CDR2 YFSETQ. Trimming removed 0 bases from V and 3 bases from J; junction bases left unmatched: 1. The CDR3 bases are TGCGCCAGCAGCTTGGCGGGAGGGGACACCGGGGAGCTGTTTTTT. This sequence encodes CASSLAGGDTGELFF.

The J gene is TRBJ2-7, the V gene TRBV7-9; D not resolved. There are 13 residues in the CDR3. V shed 1 base and J shed 7 bases, with 11 bases lying between them. Germline CDR1 SEHNR, CDR2 FQNEAQ (reference sequence). The chain's CDR3 is CASSLGWDREQYF. DNA for the CDR3: TGTGCCAGCAGCTTAGGGTGGGATAGGGAGCAGTACTTC.

The chain couples TRBV6-1 to TRBJ2-7, with D possibly being TRBD1 (6 bases). The germline CDR1 and CDR2 sequences are MNHNS and SASEGT. The CDR3 is 15 residues long. V was clipped by 6 bases and J by 3 bases, with 18 bases between them. In DNA, the CDR3 is TGTGCCAGCAGGACTCCCCTAAAGGACAGCTACGAGCAGTACTTC. Translation gives CASRTPLKDSYEQYF.

The chain couples TRBV19 to TRBJ1-5, with D maybe TRBD1 (5 bases). This CDR3 is built from 15 residues. Looked up from germline, CDR1 is LNHDA and CDR2 is SQIVND (reference sequence). With 3 bases removed from V and 2 bases from J, the gap between germline ends came to 11 bases. DNA for the CDR3: TGTGCCAGTAGTATCGGAGGGGTTGGCAATCAGCCCCAGCATTTT. Its protein product is CASSIGGVGNQPQHF.

This chain joins TRBV7-9 and TRBJ2-1; perhaps D is TRBD1 or TRBD2 (5 bases each). V gave up 4 bases and J gave up 2 bases, with 15 bases separating them. The CDR3 contains 16 residues. Germline V gene sequence: CDR1 SEHNR, CDR2 FQNEAQ (reference sequence). CDR3 protein: CASSSVRGFTYNEQFF. CDR3 sequence (DNA): TGTGCCAGCAGCTCCGTACGGGGCTTCACCTACAATGAGCAGTTCTTC.

The chain uses TRBV29-1 and TRBJ2-3, with D perhaps matching TRBD1 (6 bases). The CDR3 length is 14 residues. Trimming removed 4 bases at V and 6 bases at J, with 17 bases between. CDR1 is SQVTM, CDR2 ANQGSEA, per germline. The CDR3 here is CSVVGEQGSDTQYF. The DNA of the CDR3 is TGCAGCGTTGTGGGTGAACAGGGTTCCGATACGCAGTATTTT.

The V gene is TRBV9, the J gene TRBJ1-2; 8 bases line up with TRBD1. The V gene end was trimmed by 3 bases and the J gene end by 4 bases; junction bases not matched to a gene: 2. The CDR3 loop spans 13 amino acids. Germline values: CDR1 SGDLS, CDR2 YYNGEE. In DNA, the CDR3 is TGTGCCAGCAGCGCGGGACAGGCCTATGGCTACACCTTC. This gives the protein CASSAGQAYGYTF.

V and J are TRBV7-2 and TRBJ2-5, with D unresolved. CDR1 is SGHTA and CDR2 is FQGNSA in the germline V gene. Deletions cut 4 bases from V and 5 bases from J, with 11 bases between. The CDR3 is 13 residues long. The CDR3 coding sequence is TGTGCCAGCAGCTCTAGGGTTAGCGAGACCCAGTACTTC. Amino acid sequence: CASSSRVSETQYF.

The V and J genes are TRBV7-2 and TRBJ2-7; maybe TRBD2 (6 bases). V lost 0 bases, J lost 2 bases, and 20 bases lay in between. Germline V CDR1 and CDR2: SGHTA, FQGNSA. The CDR3 covers 18 residues. The CDR3 DNA follows: TGTGCCAGCAGCTTAGCCCGTTCCTGGGCGGGGTTGACCTACGAGCAGTACTTC. The encoded protein is CASSLARSWAGLTYEQYF.

This chain joins TRBV5-5 and TRBJ1-1; TRBD1 might be the D (5 bases). Trimming took 0 bases from V and 4 from J, leaving 7 bases between them. The germline gives CDR1 SGHKS, CDR2 YYEKEE (reference sequence). CDR3 length equals 13 residues. CDR3 nucleotide sequence: TGTGCCAGCAGCTTGGGAGGGGCCACTGAAGCTTTCTTT. Encoded protein: CASSLGGATEAFF.

The chain couples TRBV4-1 to TRBJ1-1; perhaps TRBD1 as D (5 bases). Germline lookup yields CDR1 MGHRA and CDR2 YSYEKL. There are 16 residues in the CDR3. V was shortened by 0 bases and J by 1 base, with 12 bases between the two germline ends. CDR3 DNA: TGCGCCAGCAGCCAAGATCGATTCGGGGGGAACACTGAAGCTTTCTTT. It is translated as CASSQDRFGGNTEAFF.

The gene calls are TRBV5-5 and TRBJ1-1, with 7 bases matching TRBD1. This CDR3 comprises 13 residues. The junction had 7 bases not matched to a gene; V was cut back by 6 bases and J by 5 bases. Germline V gene sequence: CDR1 SGHKS, CDR2 YYEKEE (reference sequence). The DNA for the CDR3 is TGTGCCAGCACCGGGACAGACGGGACTGAAGCTTTCTTT. Protein sequence: CASTGTDGTEAFF.

The J gene is TRBJ2-7, the V gene TRBV7-2; D gene unclear. V was clipped by 1 base and J by 3 bases, with 13 bases between them. Per the germline V gene, CDR1 is SGHTA and CDR2 is FQGNSA. The CDR3 loop spans 15 amino acids. CDR3 nucleotides: TGTGCCAGCAGCTTAGAATATTTGCGGAACTACGAGCAGTACTTC. Its protein product is CASSLEYLRNYEQYF.

This sequence joins TRBV11-1 and TRBJ2-3; 9 positions match TRBD2. Germline assignment: CDR1 SGHAT and CDR2 FQDESV (reference sequence). V lost 5 bases to trimming and J lost 7 bases; unmatched junction nucleotides: 10. There are 15 residues in the CDR3. The CDR3 DNA follows: TGTGCCAGCAGCCACGGGCGGGGGGGCCGCTATACGCAGTATTTT. Its protein product is CASSHGRGGRYTQYF.

The rearrangement links TRBV4-3 to TRBJ1-6; TRBD1 aligns across 7 bases. This CDR3 comprises 14 residues. CDR1 and CDR2 (germline): LGHNA, YSLEER. Losses at the gene ends were 4 bases for V and 7 bases for J; bases not matched to a gene: 4. The DNA of the CDR3 is TGCGCCAGCAGCCCCGGGACAGCGAATTCACCCCTCCACTTT. Translating it yields CASSPGTANSPLHF.

The chain links TRBV5-8 to TRBJ2-7; D is possibly TRBD1 (6 bases). The germline V gene encodes CDR1 SGHTS and CDR2 YDEGEE. V lost 3 bases, J lost 4 bases, and 8 bases lay in between. The CDR3 totals 12 residues. CDR3 loop: CASSSQGYEQYF. The CDR3 coding sequence is TGTGCCAGCAGCTCACAGGGTTACGAGCAGTACTTC.

The V gene is TRBV30, the J gene TRBJ2-3; D is ambiguous. CDR1 and CDR2 (germline): GTSNPN, SVGIG (reference sequence). This CDR3 region has 13 residues. Trimming stripped 2 bases from V and 11 bases from J, with 17 bases between. CDR3 in DNA: TGTGCCTGGAGTTCCGAACGGACCCTGCGGCAGTATTTT. Translating it yields CAWSSERTLRQYF.

The V and J genes are TRBV5-1 and TRBJ2-6; the match to TRBD1 covers 7 bases. Trimming took 5 bases from V and 0 from J; bases not matched to a gene: 14. Germline CDR1 and CDR2: SGHRS and YFSETQ. The CDR3 consists of 19 residues. CDR3 in amino acids: CASSRQMIGTDSGANVLTF. The CDR3 nucleotides are TGCGCCAGCAGTCGCCAAATGATCGGGACAGACTCTGGGGCCAACGTCCTGACTTTC.

V and J are TRBV7-8 and TRBJ2-7; D assignment may be TRBD1 or TRBD2 (5 bases each). The CDR3 totals 13 residues. V dropped 5 bases and J dropped 2 bases, with 10 bases sitting between them. Germline CDR1 and CDR2: SGHVS and FQNEAQ. This chain's CDR3 is CASSAGTPYEQYF. The CDR3 DNA reads TGTGCCAGCAGCGCCGGGACCCCCTACGAGCAGTACTTC.

The rearrangement links TRBV4-3 to TRBJ1-6; perhaps TRBD1 as D (6 bases). CDR1 is LGHNA, CDR2 YSLEER, per germline. The CDR3 runs to 15 residues. Trimming left V 3 bases short and J 3 bases short, with 9 bases between. CDR3 sequence: CASSHTTGYNSPLHF. CDR3 sequence (DNA): TGCGCCAGCAGCCATACGACAGGCTATAATTCACCCCTCCACTTT.

The rearrangement uses TRBV5-5 and TRBJ1-1, with unresolved D. The germline V and J ends were trimmed by 0 bases and 1 base, with 10 bases remaining between them. The germline V gene has CDR1 SGHKS and CDR2 YYEKEE (reference sequence). This CDR3 region has 15 residues. CDR3 protein: CASSLAEYPNTEAFF. The CDR3 DNA reads TGTGCCAGCAGCTTGGCCGAGTACCCGAACACTGAAGCTTTCTTT.

V and J are TRBV4-3 and TRBJ2-7; D gene unclear. Trimming pared 0 bases from V and 3 bases from J, leaving 6 bases between. Looked up from germline, CDR1 is LGHNA and CDR2 is YSLEER. The CDR3 loop spans 13 amino acids. The CDR3 spells CASSQDQRYEQYF. CDR3 bases: TGCGCCAGCAGCCAAGATCAACGCTACGAGCAGTACTTC.

This rearrangement joins TRBV18 to TRBJ2-7, with D unclear. Germline V CDR1 and CDR2: KGHSH, LQKENI. Trimming removed 1 base from V and 0 bases from J, with 10 bases in between. The CDR3 runs 15 residues. The CDR3, as DNA: TGTGCCAGCTCACCACAAGCAAAATCCTCCTACGAGCAGTACTTC. This codes for CASSPQAKSSYEQYF.

CDR3 DNA sequence: TGTGCCAGCACCCTATCGGAGACCCAGTACTTC. Protein sequence: CASTLSETQYF. V usage is TRBV28 and J usage is TRBJ2-5; D call uncertain. Trimming left V 7 bases short and J 5 bases short, with 8 bases between. The CDR3 spans 11 residues. Germline V CDR1 and CDR2: MDHEN, SYDVKM.

This clone was detected only a few times. The chain joins TRBV4-1 to TRBJ1-2; weak D call: TRBD1 (5 bases). The germline CDR1 and CDR2 sequences are MGHRA and YSYEKL. Trimming took off 3 bases at V and 6 bases at J, with 14 bases between the two ends. The CDR3 has 14 residues. The CDR3 DNA reads as TGCGCCAGCAGCCAGAACCAGGGTTGGCATGGCTACACCTTC. Residues: CASSQNQGWHGYTF.

The genes are TRBV7-3 and TRBJ2-7; 8 bases agree with TRBD1. CDR3 length equals 19 residues. V trimming: 5 bases; J trimming: 3 bases; junction bases outside the gene matches: 21. CDR1 and CDR2 from the germline V gene are SGHTA and FQGTGA. The CDR3 here is CASSHTPPHSDRGNYEQYF. The CDR3 nucleotides are TGTGCCAGCAGCCATACCCCCCCTCACTCCGACAGGGGAAACTACGAGCAGTACTTC.

In this sample, this clone turned up once. The chain uses TRBV6-5 and TRBJ1-3; TRBD1 is a possible D gene (5 bases). Germline CDR1 MNHEY, CDR2 SVGAGI. Trimming took off 2 bases at V and 0 bases at J, with 11 bases between the two ends. There are 16 residues in the CDR3. The CDR3, as DNA: TGTGCCAGCAGTTACGGGGCTTTTGGCTCTGGAAACACCATATATTTT. Encoded protein: CASSYGAFGSGNTIYF.

This chain connects TRBV7-2 to TRBJ2-2; D is perhaps TRBD1 or TRBD2 (5 bases each). Germline V gene data show CDR1 as SGHTA and CDR2 as FQGNSA. The germline V and J ends were trimmed by 10 bases and 1 base, with 13 bases remaining between them. The CDR3 loop spans 14 amino acids. The DNA for the CDR3 is TGTGCCACCCCGGGGCTAGTGAACACCGGGGAGCTGTTTTTT. Protein sequence: CATPGLVNTGELFF. The whole variable domain, filled in from reference TRBV7-2 and TRBJ2-2, reads GAGVSQSPSNKVTEKGKDVELRCDPISGHTALYWYRQSLGQGLEFLIYFQGNSAPDKSGLPSDRFSAERTGGSVSTLTIQRTQQEDSAVYLCATPGLVNTGELFFGEGSRLTVL.